A selection of T cell receptor beta chains follows, all from one sample in a study of T cells in narcolepsy. Sequencing used immunoSEQ multiplex PCR; TCRdb keeps in-frame clones, though not all of them. The data contain 25,000 to 30,000 clones, approximately 79% of them seen just once; the ten biggest clones take up around 7.2%. The source material was memory (CD45RA-) CD4+ T cells from blood. The receptors were gathered from a human donor in good health. The CDR3 runs from the conserved cysteine through the conserved F or W. The order of the fields is D gene, clone size, J gene, V gene, CDR3 DNA, CDR3 protein. A D gene is named only where the DNA matches it firmly. Rows may omit the clone size; those that give it use once, few, many or a size class.

d_call: NA
clone_size: NA
j_call: TRBJ2-3
v_call: TRBV21-1
cdr3_nt: TGTGCCAGCAGCAAAGTGAGAGCTAGCGGGGACACAGATACGCAGTATTTT
cdr3_aa: CASSKVRASGDTDTQYF

d_call: NA
clone_size: NA
j_call: TRBJ2-1
v_call: TRBV11-2
cdr3_nt: TGTGCCAGCAGCTTTCGGGTTATCGACAATGAGCAGTTCTTC
cdr3_aa: CASSFRVIDNEQFF

d_call: TRBD1
clone_size: NA
j_call: TRBJ1-3
v_call: TRBV28
cdr3_nt: TGTGCCAGCAGTTTCCGGGACAGGGTAAACACCATATATTTT
cdr3_aa: CASSFRDRVNTIYF

d_call: TRBD1
clone_size: NA
j_call: TRBJ2-7
v_call: TRBV5-4
cdr3_nt: TGTGCCAGCAGCCCGGAACAGGGGGGAGTCGAGCAGTACTTC
cdr3_aa: CASSPEQGGVEQYF

d_call: NA
clone_size: NA
j_call: TRBJ2-5
v_call: TRBV12-5
cdr3_nt: TGTGCTAGTGGTTTAATACCCGGGACAGAGACCCAGTACTTC
cdr3_aa: CASGLIPGTETQYF

d_call: NA
clone_size: NA
j_call: TRBJ2-1
v_call: TRBV30
cdr3_nt: TGTGCCTGGAGTTACTCGACAGGACCTAAGTTCTTC
cdr3_aa: CAWSYSTGPKFF

d_call: TRBD1
clone_size: few
j_call: TRBJ1-2
v_call: TRBV19
cdr3_nt: TGTGCCAGTAGTTCCCGGACAGGGGTCGGCTACACCTTC
cdr3_aa: CASSSRTGVGYTF

d_call: NA
clone_size: few
j_call: TRBJ2-7
v_call: TRBV5-1
cdr3_nt: TGCGCCAGCGGGACCACTAACTCCTACGAGCAGTACTTC
cdr3_aa: CASGTTNSYEQYF

d_call: NA
clone_size: NA
j_call: TRBJ2-3
v_call: TRBV7-2
cdr3_nt: TGTGCCAGCAGCTTAGGGGGGGGGCGGGGGAGCACAGATACGCAGTATTTT
cdr3_aa: CASSLGGGRGSTDTQYF

d_call: TRBD2
clone_size: once
j_call: TRBJ2-7
v_call: TRBV11-2
cdr3_nt: TGTGCCAGCAGCAAGCGGGAGATTTCCTACGAGCAGTACTTC
cdr3_aa: CASSKREISYEQYF

d_call: NA
clone_size: NA
j_call: TRBJ2-4
v_call: TRBV19
cdr3_nt: TGTGCCAGTAGTATAGTCGGTACGGGGACCAAAAACATTCAGTACTTC
cdr3_aa: CASSIVGTGTKNIQYF

d_call: TRBD2
clone_size: NA
j_call: TRBJ2-3
v_call: TRBV6-5
cdr3_nt: TGTGCCGCCCGGGGGGAAGGAGGAGATACGCAGTATTTT
cdr3_aa: CAARGEGGDTQYF

d_call: NA
clone_size: NA
j_call: TRBJ2-6
v_call: TRBV28
cdr3_nt: TGTGCCAGCACTAGACCACAGGGTTCTGGGGCCAACGTCCTGACTTTC
cdr3_aa: CASTRPQGSGANVLTF

d_call: NA
clone_size: NA
j_call: TRBJ1-5
v_call: TRBV6-6
cdr3_nt: TGTGCCAGCAGTTACGTGGGACACGTGGGTCAGCCCCAGCATTTT
cdr3_aa: CASSYVGHVGQPQHF

d_call: TRBD2
clone_size: once
j_call: TRBJ2-1
v_call: TRBV10-3
cdr3_nt: TGTGCCATTTTTTTGACTAGCGGGGGGGCCCTGGACTACAATGAGCAGTTCTTC
cdr3_aa: CAIFLTSGGALDYNEQFF

d_call: TRBD2
clone_size: NA
j_call: TRBJ2-3
v_call: TRBV5-1
cdr3_nt: TGCGCCAGCAGCATCCGCCCGGGACTAGCGGGTAGTGCAGATACGCAGTATTTT
cdr3_aa: CASSIRPGLAGSADTQYF

d_call: NA
clone_size: few
j_call: TRBJ2-2
v_call: TRBV2
cdr3_nt: TGTGCCAGCCGGCAGACTCACACCGGGGAGCTGTTTTTT
cdr3_aa: CASRQTHTGELFF

d_call: NA
clone_size: NA
j_call: TRBJ2-4
v_call: TRBV10-3
cdr3_nt: TGTGCCATCAGTGAGGGGGGGGCCAAAAACATTCAGTACTTC
cdr3_aa: CAISEGGAKNIQYF

d_call: NA
clone_size: NA
j_call: TRBJ1-6
v_call: TRBV4-2
cdr3_nt: TGTGCCAGCAGCCAAGCGCGGGGCCAGGCTTATTCACCCCTCCACTTT
cdr3_aa: CASSQARGQAYSPLHF

d_call: TRBD2
clone_size: NA
j_call: TRBJ2-5
v_call: TRBV29-1
cdr3_nt: TGCAGCGGCCTAGCGGGGCTCCAAGAGACCCAGTACTTC
cdr3_aa: CSGLAGLQETQYF

d_call: TRBD2
clone_size: NA
j_call: TRBJ2-5
v_call: TRBV7-2
cdr3_nt: TGTGCCAGCAGCATCGGACTAGCGGGAGTGGTGGAGACCCAGTACTTC
cdr3_aa: CASSIGLAGVVETQYF

d_call: TRBD2
clone_size: NA
j_call: TRBJ2-1
v_call: TRBV9
cdr3_nt: TGTGCCAGCAGCGTAAGCCTAGCGGTGGGCTTGAATGAGCAGTTCTTC
cdr3_aa: CASSVSLAVGLNEQFF

d_call: TRBD1
clone_size: NA
j_call: TRBJ2-5
v_call: TRBV28
cdr3_nt: TGTGCCAGCAGCAGTGGACAGGGCGGGGAGACCCAGTACTTC
cdr3_aa: CASSSGQGGETQYF

d_call: NA
clone_size: NA
j_call: TRBJ2-7
v_call: TRBV10-2
cdr3_nt: TGCGCCAGCAGCCGAGCGGGCAGATCCTACGAGCAGTACTTC
cdr3_aa: CASSRAGRSYEQYF

d_call: TRBD2
clone_size: NA
j_call: TRBJ2-1
v_call: TRBV7-2
cdr3_nt: TGTGCCAGCAGCTCCTGTCGGGGGGAGAATGAGCAGTTCTTC
cdr3_aa: CASSSCRGENEQFF

d_call: NA
clone_size: few
j_call: TRBJ2-7
v_call: TRBV19
cdr3_nt: TGTGCCAGTAGTACGGTACAGGACGAGCAGTACTTC
cdr3_aa: CASSTVQDEQYF

d_call: TRBD2
clone_size: NA
j_call: TRBJ2-7
v_call: TRBV10-3
cdr3_nt: TGTGCCATCAGCCCATCACTAGCGGGGGGCTCCTACGAGCAGTACTTC
cdr3_aa: CAISPSLAGGSYEQYF

d_call: NA
clone_size: NA
j_call: TRBJ1-4
v_call: TRBV28
cdr3_nt: TGTGCCAGCAGTCCCACAGGCCCAACTAATGAAAAACTGTTTTTT
cdr3_aa: CASSPTGPTNEKLFF

d_call: NA
clone_size: once
j_call: TRBJ1-6
v_call: TRBV5-1
cdr3_nt: TGCGCCAGCAGCGGCGATACAGGGAATTCACCCCTCCACTTT
cdr3_aa: CASSGDTGNSPLHF

d_call: TRBD1
clone_size: NA
j_call: TRBJ2-1
v_call: TRBV18
cdr3_nt: TGTGCCAGCTCACAGACAGGGGGCAATGAGCAGTTCTTC
cdr3_aa: CASSQTGGNEQFF

d_call: TRBD2
clone_size: NA
j_call: TRBJ2-3
v_call: TRBV11-2
cdr3_nt: TGTGCCAGCAGCTTAAGGCCCCGGGGGGGAGGAGATACGCAGTATTTT
cdr3_aa: CASSLRPRGGGDTQYF